The clone carrying this T cell receptor beta chain was counted many times. No antigen is known for it. This sample stems from a study of human T cells and chemical hapten exposure. Across the whole study: Patch testing was performed with 0.01% DPC on the upper back, with reading at 6 days.

From the RACE reads, TCRdb called clonotypes with MiXCR, one entry per CDR3 protein. The sample comprises about 400,000 distinct CDR3 sequences, just under 6.5% of which are singletons, and 5% to 6% rests with the top ten. Findings and caveats of the study: The study found expanded TCRs formed significantly more large CDR3 similarity clusters than controls.

This CDR3 comprises 14 residues. V shed 7 bases, J shed 4 bases, and the junction held 9 bases outside the gene matches. Germline CDR1 is SQVTM and CDR2 is ANQGSEA. Time point given: patch test 2, 6 weeks after DPC sensitization. Treatment meaning: therapeutic diphenylcyclopropenone sensitization with weekly scalp DPC. Those who donated were patients with alopecia, 18 to 70 years of age, and suitable for DPC. The rearrangement joins TRBV29-1 to TRBJ1-1; 10 bases map to TRBD1. The sequence came from a woman under 30 with alopecia areata. Some clones in this sample may be carry-over from other donors' samples. The input for sequencing was whole blood, taken in connection with sensitization to the hapten diphenylcyclopropenone (DPC). CDR3 sequence reads: CSAGPGQGSTEAFF. CDR3 DNA: TGCAGCGCTGGGCCGGGACAGGGGAGCACTGAAGCTTTCTTT.